This entry concerns a single T cell receptor (beta chain). Its antigen is unidentified. The sample belongs to a study of a mutant IDH1 vaccine in newly diagnosed glioma. Sequenced by immunoSEQ multiplex PCR; TCRdb stores in-frame clones only, minus some. The data show 50,000 to 70,000 clones, less than 85% seen once. Time point in this sample: week 5, during vaccination. Every vaccine dose comprised 300 ug of mutant IDH1 20-mer peptide plus topical imiquimod. This receptor was identified in a woman younger than 30 with glioma. Some clones in this sample may be carry-over from other donors' samples. The material sequenced was PBMCs, taken from a glioma patient whose treatment included an IDH1 peptide vaccine.

The CDR3 reads CSVEGGQGPNYGYTF. CDR3 in DNA: TGCAGCGTTGAGGGTGGACAGGGTCCCAACTATGGCTACACCTTC. The chain couples TRBV29-1 to TRBJ1-2; TRBD1 aligns across 8 bases. The CDR3 contains 15 residues. CDR1 is SQVTM, CDR2 ANQGSEA, per germline. V lost 3 bases to trimming and J lost 2 bases; unmatched junction nucleotides: 8.